The 14 T cell receptor beta chains below all came from one sample that was sequenced in a study of T cells after yellow fever vaccination. TCRdb reanalysed the 5' RACE reads using MiXCR and keeps one entry per CDR3 protein. The table records a few hundred thousand distinct CDR3 sequences, 6.8% of them present only once. Sequenced here: PBMCs, sampled about 41 days after the first yellow fever vaccination. Receptors originate from a man between 18 and 29 years old who received the YFV17D yellow fever vaccine.

This clonotype was picked up a small number of times. This rearrangement joins TRBV5-6 to TRBJ1-2; maybe TRBD1 (5 bases). Germline V gene sequence: CDR1 SGHDT, CDR2 YYEEEE. V shed 4 bases and J shed 6 bases, with 16 bases lying between them. The CDR3 totals 14 residues. For the CDR3, the DNA is TGTGCCAGCAGCCCACCCGGGACGTCAAATGGCTACACCTTC. Translating it yields CASSPPGTSNGYTF.

This clonotype has ten or more counts. The chain carries TRBV12-3 or TRBV12-4 and TRBJ2-1, with TRBD2 identical over 11 bases. The CDR3 consists of 17 residues. V lost 3 bases, J lost 4 bases, and 8 bases stayed unmatched. The CDR3 loop reads CASSFTILAGEYNEQFF. DNA for the CDR3: TGTGCCAGCAGTTTCACCATACTAGCGGGGGAGTACAATGAGCAGTTCTTC.

The chain uses TRBV5-8 and TRBJ2-7; D is undetermined. The length of the CDR3 is 13 residues. V was clipped by 3 bases and J by 2 bases, with 9 bases between them. CDR1 SGHTS and CDR2 YDEGEE come from the germline V gene. The CDR3 spells CASSSGAAYEQYF. CDR3 coding DNA: TGTGCCAGCAGCTCAGGTGCCGCCTACGAGCAGTACTTC. The full variable domain, rest sourced from reference TRBV5-8 and TRBJ2-7, is EAGVTQSPTHLIKTRGQQATLRCSPISGHTSVYWYQQALGLGLQFLLWYDEGEERNRGNFPPRFSGRQFPNYSSELNVNALELEDSALYLCASSSGAAYEQYFGPGTRLTVT.

This clonotype was counted ten times or more. The genes are TRBV7-9 and TRBJ1-1; a possible D gene is TRBD1 (5 bases). The germline V gene has CDR1 SEHNR and CDR2 FQNEAQ (reference sequence). This CDR3 is 14 amino acids long. Trimming took 5 bases from V and 4 from J, leaving 14 bases between them. As DNA, the CDR3 is TGTGCCAGCAGCCCAACGCAGGGTGGCACTGAAGCTTTCTTT. Protein product: CASSPTQGGTEAFF.

This clonotype was seen ten or more times. This chain connects TRBV7-2 to TRBJ2-1; D is unresolved. The CDR3 is made up of 13 amino acids. Trimming took 2 bases from V and 4 from J, leaving 6 bases between them. Germline V gene sequence: CDR1 SGHTA, CDR2 FQGNSA. The CDR3 sequence is CASSLSPYNEQFF. CDR3 in DNA: TGTGCCAGCAGCTTATCTCCTTACAATGAGCAGTTCTTC.

This clonotype was found many times. The chain links TRBV24-1 to TRBJ2-3; 7 bases line up with TRBD2. Germline V lookup: CDR1 KGHDR, CDR2 SFDVKD. The CDR3 is made up of 14 amino acids. V was clipped by 4 bases and J by 4 bases; unmatched bases: 4. CDR3 region: CATSDNREADTQYF. CDR3 sequence (DNA): TGTGCCACCAGTGACAACCGGGAGGCAGATACGCAGTATTTT.

This sequence joins TRBV6-2 or TRBV6-3 and TRBJ2-7, with D tentatively TRBD1 (6 bases). Trimming removed 6 bases from V and 0 bases from J, with 15 bases in between. The germline V gene has CDR1 MNHEY and CDR2 SVGEGT. The CDR3 sequence is 15 residues long. The CDR3 sequence: CASRSGTDSSYEQYV. Here the CDR3 DNA reads TGTGCCAGCAGATCCGGGACGGACAGCTCCTACGAGCAGTACGTC.

This clonotype has just a few counts. The rearrangement uses TRBV18 and TRBJ2-7; TRBD1 might be the D (6 bases). CDR3 size: 13 residues. Germline assignment: CDR1 KGHSH and CDR2 LQKENI. Trimming pared 2 bases from V and 7 bases from J, leaving 12 bases between. The chain's CDR3 is CASSPVRGGEQYV. As DNA, the CDR3 is TGTGCCAGCTCACCAGTCAGGGGCGGAGAGCAGTACGTC.

This clonotype was detected only a few times. V is TRBV6-2 or TRBV6-3 and J is TRBJ2-3, with D perhaps assigned TRBD1 or TRBD2 (6 bases each). V was shortened by 0 bases and J by 4 bases, with 14 bases between the two germline ends. In germline, CDR1 is MNHEY, CDR2 SVGEGT. The CDR3 has 16 amino acids. The CDR3 region has the DNA TGTGCCAGCAGTTACTCTCCGGGGGCTACCGCAGATACGCAGTATTTT. Amino acids: CASSYSPGATADTQYF.

This clonotype was observed a handful of times. The chain links TRBV6-5 to TRBJ2-3; D gene ambiguous. The CDR3 has 14 residues. Germline V CDR1 and CDR2: MNHEY, SVGAGI. With 1 base removed from V and 3 bases from J, the gap between germline ends came to 8 bases. DNA of the CDR3: TGTGCCAGCAGTTACTTGGTGGGGACAGATACGCAGTATTTT. This codes for CASSYLVGTDTQYF.

The chain employs TRBV20-1 and TRBJ2-1, with 11 bases lining up with TRBD1. Germline V lookup: CDR1 DFQATT, CDR2 SNEGSKA (reference sequence). The CDR3 runs 15 residues. With V trimmed by 0 bases and J by 12 bases, 10 bases remained unmatched. The chain's CDR3 is CSARDRGQGALGQFF. The CDR3 DNA reads as TGCAGTGCTAGAGATAGAGGACAGGGGGCCCTCGGGCAGTTCTTC.

This clonotype was recorded a few times. This chain joins TRBV20-1 and TRBJ2-7; perhaps TRBD2 as D (5 bases). Trimming stripped 0 bases from V and 3 bases from J, with 12 bases between. The CDR3 length is 14 residues. Germline assignment: CDR1 DFQATT and CDR2 SNEGSKA (reference sequence). The CDR3 region has the DNA TGCAGTGCTAGAGACTTTAGCGCCGGCTACGAGCAGTACTTC. It is translated as CSARDFSAGYEQYF.

This rearrangement joins TRBV19 to TRBJ1-5, with no clear D. Trimming left V 3 bases short and J 3 bases short, with 15 bases between. Germline assignment: CDR1 LNHDA and CDR2 SQIVND (reference sequence). CDR3 length equals 16 residues. DNA of the CDR3: TGTGCCAGTAGTATTACGGGGTCCCACTACAATCAGCCCCAGCATTTT. It yields the protein CASSITGSHYNQPQHF.

The table lists this clonotype with many counts. This rearrangement joins TRBV3-1 to TRBJ1-2, with a tentative D call TRBD1 (5 bases). Trimming pared 1 base from V and 4 bases from J, leaving 22 bases between. The CDR3 has 18 amino acids. Germline V CDR1 and CDR2: LGHDT, YNNKEL (reference sequence). The CDR3 reads CASSQGASGVGPGYGYTF. The CDR3 bases are TGTGCCAGCAGCCAAGGAGCTTCGGGGGTCGGGCCTGGCTATGGCTACACCTTC.